This T cell receptor beta chain emerged from a study of CD8 T cells in ankylosing spondylitis. CDR1 SGHVS and CDR2 FQNEAQ come from the germline V gene. V shed 1 base, J shed 1 base, and the junction held 6 bases outside the gene matches. The CDR3 runs to 16 residues. Using its own MiXCR run on the 5' RACE reads, TCRdb lists one record per CDR3 protein. The table has about 140,000 distinct CDR3 sequences, approximately 8.4% seen once; the top ten hold 7.3%. Sequenced material: synovial fluid, either unsorted or a sorted T cell fraction (not recorded which). The J gene is TRBJ2-5, the V gene TRBV7-8; TRBD2 agrees at 7 bases. The receptor comes from a male donor with ankylosing spondylitis. The CDR3 here is CASSLGVSGSQETQYF. The CDR3 DNA reads as TGTGCCAGCAGCTTAGGTGTTAGCGGGTCCCAAGAGACCCAGTACTTC.